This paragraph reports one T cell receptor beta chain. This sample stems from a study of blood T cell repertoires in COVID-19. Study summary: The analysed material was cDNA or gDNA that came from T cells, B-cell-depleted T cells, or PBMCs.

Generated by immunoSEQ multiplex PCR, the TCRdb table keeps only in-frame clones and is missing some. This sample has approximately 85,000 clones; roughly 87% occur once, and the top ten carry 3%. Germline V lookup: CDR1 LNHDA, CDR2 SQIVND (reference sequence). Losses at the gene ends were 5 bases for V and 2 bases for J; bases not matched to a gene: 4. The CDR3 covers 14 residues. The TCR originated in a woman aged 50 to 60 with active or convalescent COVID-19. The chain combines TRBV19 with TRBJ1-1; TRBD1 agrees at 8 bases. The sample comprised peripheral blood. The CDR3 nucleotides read TGTGCCAGTAGTTTGTCAGGGGGCAACACTGAAGCTTTCTTT. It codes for CASSLSGGNTEAFF.